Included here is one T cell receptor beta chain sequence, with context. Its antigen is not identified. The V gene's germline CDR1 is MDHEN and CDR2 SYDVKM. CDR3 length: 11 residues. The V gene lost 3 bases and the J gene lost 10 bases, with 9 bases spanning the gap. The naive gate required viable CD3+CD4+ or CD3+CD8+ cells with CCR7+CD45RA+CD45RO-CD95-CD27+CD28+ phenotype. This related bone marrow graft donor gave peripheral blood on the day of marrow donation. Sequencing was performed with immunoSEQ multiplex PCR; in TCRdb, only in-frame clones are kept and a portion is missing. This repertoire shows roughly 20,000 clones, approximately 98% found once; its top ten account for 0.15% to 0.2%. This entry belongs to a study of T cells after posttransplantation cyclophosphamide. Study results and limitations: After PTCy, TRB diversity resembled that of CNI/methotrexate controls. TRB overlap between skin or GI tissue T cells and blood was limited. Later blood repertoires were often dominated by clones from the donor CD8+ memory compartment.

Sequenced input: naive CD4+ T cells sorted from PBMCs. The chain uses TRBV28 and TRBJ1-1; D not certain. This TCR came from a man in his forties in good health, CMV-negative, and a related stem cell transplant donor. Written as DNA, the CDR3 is TGTGCCAGCAGTTTGCGGCTCGCAGCTTTCTTT. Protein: CASSLRLAAFF. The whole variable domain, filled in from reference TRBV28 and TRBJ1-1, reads DVKVTQSSRYLVKRTGEKVFLECVQDMDHENMFWYRQDPGLGLRLIYFSYDVKMKEKGDIPEGYSVSREKKERFSLILESASTNQTSMYLCASSLRLAAFFGQGTRLTVV.